The clone carrying this T cell receptor beta chain was detected only a few times. Clones were sequenced by immunoSEQ multiplex PCR, and TCRdb holds only the in-frame ones, with some missing. The sample comprises over 10,000 clones, over 65% of which are singletons, and roughly 2.2% rests with the top ten. These data come from a study of neoadjuvant anti-PD-1 for oral cavity cancer. Trimming shortened V by 5 bases and J by 5 bases, and 16 bases separated the two germline ends. The CDR3 covers 14 residues. Germline assignment: CDR1 MNHEY and CDR2 SMNVEV (reference sequence). V and J are TRBV27 and TRBJ2-7; D is ambiguous. The TCR sequence derives from a person aged 35-79 years with oral cavity squamous cell carcinoma. The source material was PBMCs, sampled before nivolumab (anti-PD-1) treatment. CDR3 in amino acids: CASSRTYGIHEQYF. The DNA of the CDR3 is TGTGCCAGCAGTCGGACGTATGGGATACACGAGCAGTACTTC.